Following are 23 T cell receptor beta chains from one sample sequenced in a study of shared clonotypes between healthy human individuals. Profiling relied on immunoSEQ multiplex PCR, and the TCRdb table lists in-frame clones only, not all of them. Among approximately 2.5 million clones listed, over 85% were seen once. The sequencing input was naive CD4+ T cells sorted from blood. Subset described: CD45RA+ positively selected. The receptors shown here come from a man between 18 and 29 years old in good health.

This clone was recorded once. Other nucleotide sequences in the sample specify the same CDR3. The chain joins TRBV18 to TRBJ1-5; TRBD1 might be the D (6 bases). The CDR3 is 15 amino acids. V lost 2 bases, J lost 4 bases, and 12 bases lay in between. Looked up from germline, CDR1 is KGHSH and CDR2 is LQKENI. The DNA for the CDR3 is TGTGCCAGCTCACCAGGGGGCGCGGGAAATCAGCCCCAGCATTTT. It is translated as CASSPGGAGNQPQHF.

Note on this clone: The same CDR3 arises from other DNA sequences in this sample as well. The chain employs TRBV14 and TRBJ1-6, with D hard to call. The CDR3 contains 13 residues. With 0 bases removed from V and 9 bases from J, the gap between germline ends came to 6 bases. Germline V CDR1 and CDR2: SGHDN, FVKESK. The CDR3 reads CASSQDLGSPLHF. For the CDR3, the DNA is TGTGCCAGCAGCCAAGATCTGGGTTCACCCCTCCACTTT.

V is TRBV10-1 and J is TRBJ2-1; TRBD2 might be the D (6 bases). Trimming pared 8 bases from V and 5 bases from J, leaving 13 bases between. The germline gives CDR1 WNHNN, CDR2 SYGVQD (reference sequence). The CDR3 totals 13 residues. CDR3 sequence reads: CASSERVNNEQFF. CDR3 in DNA: TGCGCCAGCTCAGAGCGGGTAAACAATGAGCAGTTCTTC.

This clone was recorded only once. The sample contains more than one DNA sequence encoding this CDR3. This CDR3 is CASSSKGNTEAFF. In DNA, the CDR3 is TGCGCCAGCAGCTCTAAGGGGAACACTGAAGCTTTCTTT. The rearrangement joins TRBV5-1 to TRBJ1-1; D uncertain. The germline CDR1 and CDR2 sequences are SGHRS and YFSETQ. This CDR3 contains 13 residues. V lost 3 bases and J 1 base, leaving 7 bases between the germline ends.

As regards this clone: Other nucleotide sequences from this sample produce the same CDR3. The rearrangement uses TRBV5-4 and TRBJ1-5; possible D gene TRBD1, 5 bases. The germline V and J ends were trimmed by 3 bases and 1 base, with 8 bases remaining between them. CDR1 SGHNT and CDR2 YYREEE come from the germline V gene (reference sequence). There are 14 residues in the CDR3. CDR3 nucleotides: TGTGCCAGCAGCTCTCAGGGAAGCAATCAGCCCCAGCATTTT. It specifies CASSSQGSNQPQHF.

Concerning this clone: This sample includes further DNA sequences coding for the same CDR3. The V gene is TRBV6-1, the J gene TRBJ2-1, with TRBD2 matching 13 bases. This CDR3 has 15 residues. Germline CDR1 MNHNS, CDR2 SASEGT. V shed 8 bases, J shed 5 bases, and the junction held 6 bases outside the gene matches. The CDR3 nucleotides are TGTGCCAGCTCCCCCGGGACTAGCGGGGACAATGAGCAGTTCTTC. Translation: CASSPGTSGDNEQFF.

This sequence joins TRBV7-2 and TRBJ2-1; 7 bases map to TRBD1. Losses at the gene ends were 5 bases for V and 0 bases for J; bases not matched to a gene: 4. Germline CDR1 and CDR2: SGHTA and FQGNSA. The CDR3 covers 15 residues. Here the CDR3 DNA reads TGTGCCAGCAGCACAGGGGTTAGCTCCTACAATGAGCAGTTCTTC. It specifies CASSTGVSSYNEQFF.

This clone was seen only once. V and J are TRBV15 and TRBJ1-2, with 8 bases aligning to TRBD1. Germline values: CDR1 LNHNV, CDR2 YYDKDF (reference sequence). This CDR3 has 17 residues. The V segment lost 5 bases and the J segment 2 bases; nucleotides outside the gene matches: 13. The CDR3 DNA sequence: TGTGCCACCAGCTCCCCTTCAGATCAGGGGGCGAACTATGGCTACACCTTC. It translates to CATSSPSDQGANYGYTF. Supplemented by reference TRBV15 and TRBJ1-2, the full variable domain reads DAMVIQNPRYQVTQFGKPVTLSCSQTLNHNVMYWYQQKSSQAPKLLFHYYDKDFNNEADTPDNFQSRRPNTSFCFLDIRSPGLGDTAMYLCATSSPSDQGANYGYTFGSGTRLTVV.

The chain couples TRBV10-3 to TRBJ2-1, with D possibly being TRBD1 or TRBD2 (5 bases each). Trimming pared 7 bases from V and 10 bases from J, leaving 14 bases between. CDR3 length equals 12 residues. Germline lookup yields CDR1 ENHRY and CDR2 SYGVKD. As DNA, the CDR3 is TGTGCCATCAAACGGGACGAAGAGGAGCAGTTCTTC. Translated, it gives CAIKRDEEEQFF.

Comment on this clone: Other DNA sequences in this sample translate to the same CDR3. J is TRBJ2-7 and V is TRBV5-1, with a tentative D call TRBD2 (5 bases). Per germline, CDR1 SGHRS and CDR2 YFSETQ. CDR3 length equals 13 residues. Trimming took 4 bases from V and 3 from J, leaving 11 bases between them. The CDR3 nucleotides read TGCGCCAGCAGCCCGGGGTCGAGCTACGAGCAGTACTTC. The encoded protein is CASSPGSSYEQYF. Filled out from reference TRBV5-1 and TRBJ2-7, the complete variable domain reads KAGVTQTPRYLIKTRGQQVTLSCSPISGHRSVSWYQQTPGQGLQFLFEYFSETQRNKGNFPGRFSGRQFSNSRSEMNVSTLELGDSALYLCASSPGSSYEQYFGPGTRLTVT.

The gene calls are TRBV5-4 and TRBJ2-7; TRBD2 agrees at 10 bases. Germline V gene lookup returns CDR1 SGHNT and CDR2 YYREEE (reference sequence). V dropped 0 bases and J dropped 2; count of bases not matched to a gene: 5. This CDR3 region has 16 residues. In DNA form, the CDR3 reads TGTGCCAGCAGCTTGGCCGGGCTAGCGGGGGCCTACGAGCAGTACTTC. It encodes CASSLAGLAGAYEQYF.

The chain recombines TRBV19 with TRBJ2-5; the D is unclear. The length of the CDR3 is 14 residues. The germline V gene has CDR1 LNHDA and CDR2 SQIVND (reference sequence). Between the trimmed V and J ends, which lost 1 base and 1 base, there was a span of 7 bases. In DNA, the CDR3 is TGTGCCAGTAGTATAGGTTTGTCCCAAGAGACCCAGTACTTC. Encoded protein: CASSIGLSQETQYF.

This clone has just one count. The chain couples TRBV6-5 to TRBJ2-7, with D tentatively TRBD1 or TRBD2 (5 bases each). Germline V gives CDR1 MNHEY, CDR2 SVGAGI. The CDR3 has 15 residues. Trimming pared 5 bases from V and 3 bases from J, leaving 17 bases between. This CDR3 reads CASSPSGTPGYEQYF. DNA for the CDR3: TGTGCCAGCAGTCCATCGGGGACCCCAGGCTACGAGCAGTACTTC.

This chain uses TRBV19 with TRBJ1-6, with TRBD1 as a possible D gene (5 bases). Trimming pared 10 bases from V and 0 bases from J, leaving 13 bases between. The CDR3 totals 15 residues. Germline V gene lookup returns CDR1 LNHDA and CDR2 SQIVND (reference sequence). CDR3 nucleotide sequence: TGTGCCACCTTGGGGGGTTCCTCCTATAATTCACCCCTCCACTTT. This translates into CATLGGSSYNSPLHF.

The rearrangement links TRBV5-6 to TRBJ2-2; D call uncertain. Looked up from germline, CDR1 is SGHDT and CDR2 is YYEEEE. This CDR3 contains 13 residues. V was pared by 6 bases and J by 7 bases, with 13 bases between. The CDR3 loop is CASTLVRDGELFF. CDR3 coding DNA: TGTGCCAGCACTTTGGTTAGGGACGGGGAGCTGTTTTTT.

This chain connects TRBV10-3 to TRBJ2-5; 10 positions match TRBD1. This CDR3 region has 14 residues. CDR1 and CDR2 from the germline V gene are ENHRY and SYGVKD. The ends lost 4 bases at V and 5 bases at J; junction bases unmatched: 4. The CDR3 region has the DNA TGTGCCATCAGTGCGGGACAGGGGACCGAGACCCAGTACTTC. Amino acids: CAISAGQGTETQYF.

The V and J genes are TRBV5-6 and TRBJ1-1, with 7 bases identical to TRBD1. The CDR3 totals 14 residues. Germline CDR1 SGHDT, CDR2 YYEEEE. V trimming: 6 bases; J trimming: 0 bases; junction bases outside the gene matches: 5. CDR3 in DNA: TGTGCCAGCACCTTCGGGACAGTGAACACTGAAGCTTTCTTT. It translates to CASTFGTVNTEAFF.

The chain recombines TRBV13 with TRBJ1-4, with D possibly TRBD1 on 5 matching bases. V shed 4 bases and J shed 17 bases, with 17 bases lying between them. The germline V gene has CDR1 PRHDT and CDR2 FYEKMQ (reference sequence). This CDR3 comprises 12 residues. CDR3 nucleotides: TGTGCCAGCAGCTCCAGGGATGGACCCCTTTTTTTT. Translated, it gives CASSSRDGPLFF.

A word on this clone: This sample also contains other DNA sequences that code for the same CDR3. The CDR3 protein is CASSLGGTGNTIYF. The CDR3 DNA follows: TGTGCCAGCAGCTTGGGGGGGACTGGAAACACCATATATTTT. This chain connects TRBV5-4 to TRBJ1-3, with D perhaps matching TRBD1 (5 bases). The CDR3 runs 14 residues. Germline V gives CDR1 SGHNT, CDR2 YYREEE (reference sequence). Between the trimmed V and J ends, which lost 0 bases and 2 bases, there was a span of 6 bases.

J is TRBJ2-5 and V is TRBV2, with 9 bases matching TRBD2. This CDR3 is built from 16 residues. The V and J ends lost 4 bases and 4 bases, in that order; junction bases with no gene match: 10. Germline lookup yields CDR1 SNHLY and CDR2 FYNNEI. CDR3 nucleotide sequence: TGTGCCAGCAGTGGGACTGCGGGAGGGCCCGGAGAGACCCAGTACTTC. Residues: CASSGTAGGPGETQYF. The whole variable domain, filled in from reference TRBV2 and TRBJ2-5, reads EPEVTQTPSHQVTQMGQEVILRCVPISNHLYFYWYRQILGQKVEFLVSFYNNEISEKSEIFDDQFSVERPDGSNFTLKIRSTKLEDSAMYFCASSGTAGGPGETQYFGPGTRLLVL.

The genes are TRBV5-1 and TRBJ2-2, with 8 bases identical to TRBD2. From germline, CDR1 is SGHRS and CDR2 YFSETQ. The V segment lost 2 bases and the J segment 7 bases; nucleotides outside the gene matches: 7. The CDR3 spans 15 residues. The CDR3 spells CASSFSGGLDGELFF. DNA of the CDR3: TGCGCCAGCAGCTTCAGCGGGGGTTTGGACGGGGAGCTGTTTTTT.

This clone occurred once. The chain couples TRBV10-3 to TRBJ1-2; 8 nucleotides align to TRBD1. Germline loops: CDR1 ENHRY, CDR2 SYGVKD. V trimming: 5 bases; J trimming: 4 bases; junction bases outside the gene matches: 3. This CDR3 region has 13 residues. CDR3 amino acids: CAISPDRGYGYTF. DNA of the CDR3: TGTGCCATCAGTCCAGACAGGGGCTATGGCTACACCTTC.

V and J are TRBV25-1 and TRBJ2-3; TRBD2 agrees at 9 bases. CDR3 length: 17 residues. Trimming removed 3 bases from V and 0 bases from J; junction bases left unmatched: 7. From germline, CDR1 is MGHDK and CDR2 SYGVNS. The CDR3 here is CASSDPLAGMSTDTQYF. DNA of the CDR3: TGTGCCAGCAGTGATCCCCTAGCGGGGATGAGCACAGATACGCAGTATTTT.